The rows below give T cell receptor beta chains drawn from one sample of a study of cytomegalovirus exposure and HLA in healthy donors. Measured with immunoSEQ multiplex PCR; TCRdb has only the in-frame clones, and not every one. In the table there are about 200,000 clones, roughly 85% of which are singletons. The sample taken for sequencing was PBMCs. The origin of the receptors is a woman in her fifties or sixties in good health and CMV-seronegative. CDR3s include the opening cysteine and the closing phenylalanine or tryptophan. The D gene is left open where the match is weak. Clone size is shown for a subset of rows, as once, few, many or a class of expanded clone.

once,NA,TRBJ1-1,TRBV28,CASSLNPGQENTEAFF,TGTGCCAGCAGTCTTAATCCGGGACAAGAAAACACTGAAGCTTTCTTT
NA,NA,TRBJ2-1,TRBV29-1,CSGTASSTYNEQFF,TGCAGCGGGACAGCAAGTTCGACCTACAATGAGCAATTCTTC
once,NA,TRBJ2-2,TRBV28,CASEDTGELFF,TGTGCCAGCGAGGACACCGGGGAGCTGTTTTTT
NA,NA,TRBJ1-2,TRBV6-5,CASSDFKSPNYGYTF,TGTGCCAGCAGTGACTTCAAATCCCCTAACTATGGCTACACCTTC
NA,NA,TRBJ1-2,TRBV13,CASSLAQGSGYTF,TGTGCCAGCAGCTTGGCACAGGGAAGCGGCTACACCTTC
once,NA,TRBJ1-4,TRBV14,CASSQAGVPNEKLFF,TGTGCCAGCAGCCAAGCCGGGGTTCCAAACGAAAAACTGTTTTTT
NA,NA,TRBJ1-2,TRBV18,CASSPRGDGYYGYTF,TGTGCCAGCTCACCACGGGGGGACGGCTACTATGGCTACACCTTC
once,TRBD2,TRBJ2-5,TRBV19,CASSISSGGGGQETQYF,TGTGCCAGTAGTATCTCTTCGGGAGGTGGGGGCCAAGAGACCCAGTACTTC
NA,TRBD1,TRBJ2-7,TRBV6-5,CASSYSYSGGSYEQYF,TGTGCCAGCAGTTACTCGTACTCAGGGGGTTCCTACGAGCAGTACTTC
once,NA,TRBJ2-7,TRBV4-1,CASSQGRGQYF,TGCGCCAGCAGCCAAGGCAGGGGGCAGTACTTC
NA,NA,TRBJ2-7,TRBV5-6,CASSLGNYNYEQYF,TGTGCCAGCAGCTTGGGGAACTACAACTACGAGCAGTACTTC
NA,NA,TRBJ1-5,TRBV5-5,CASSLIGGRNQPQHF,TGTGCCAGCAGCTTGATAGGGGGTCGGAATCAGCCCCAGCATTTT